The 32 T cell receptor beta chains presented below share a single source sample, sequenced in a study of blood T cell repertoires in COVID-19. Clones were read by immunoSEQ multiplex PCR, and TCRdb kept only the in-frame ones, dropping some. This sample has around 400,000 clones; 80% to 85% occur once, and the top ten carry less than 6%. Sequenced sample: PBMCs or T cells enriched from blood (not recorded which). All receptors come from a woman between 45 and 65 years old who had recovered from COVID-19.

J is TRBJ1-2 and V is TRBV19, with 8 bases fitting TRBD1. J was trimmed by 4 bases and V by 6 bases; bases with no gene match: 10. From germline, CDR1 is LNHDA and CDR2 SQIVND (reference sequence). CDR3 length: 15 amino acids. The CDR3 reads CASSPGGGIGYGYTF. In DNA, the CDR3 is TGTGCCAGTAGCCCAGGGGGCGGTATCGGCTATGGCTACACCTTC.

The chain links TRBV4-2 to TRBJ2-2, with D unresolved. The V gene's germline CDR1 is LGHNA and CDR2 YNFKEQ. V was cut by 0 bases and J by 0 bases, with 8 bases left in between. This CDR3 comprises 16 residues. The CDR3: CASSQDGNSNTGELFF. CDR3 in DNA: TGTGCCAGCAGCCAAGATGGCAATTCGAACACCGGGGAGCTGTTTTTT.

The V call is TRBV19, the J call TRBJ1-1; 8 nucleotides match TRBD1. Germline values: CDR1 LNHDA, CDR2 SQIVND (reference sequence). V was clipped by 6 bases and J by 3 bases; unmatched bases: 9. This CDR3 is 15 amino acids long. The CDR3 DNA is TGTGCCAGTAGGCGGGCAGGGGGCGCGTACACTGAAGCTTTCTTT. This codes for CASRRAGGAYTEAFF.

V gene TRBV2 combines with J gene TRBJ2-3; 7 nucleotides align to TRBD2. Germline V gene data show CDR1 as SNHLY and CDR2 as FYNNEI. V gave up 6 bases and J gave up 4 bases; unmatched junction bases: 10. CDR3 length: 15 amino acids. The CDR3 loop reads CASSPRLASADTQYF. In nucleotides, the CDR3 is TGTGCCAGCAGCCCCAGACTAGCTTCTGCAGATACGCAGTATTTT.

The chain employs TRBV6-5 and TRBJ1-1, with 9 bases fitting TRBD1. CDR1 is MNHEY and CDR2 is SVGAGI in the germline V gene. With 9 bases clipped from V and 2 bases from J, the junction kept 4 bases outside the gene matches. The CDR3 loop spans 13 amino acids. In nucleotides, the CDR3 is TGTGCCAGTGACAGGGGGTCCAACACTGAAGCTTTCTTT. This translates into CASDRGSNTEAFF.

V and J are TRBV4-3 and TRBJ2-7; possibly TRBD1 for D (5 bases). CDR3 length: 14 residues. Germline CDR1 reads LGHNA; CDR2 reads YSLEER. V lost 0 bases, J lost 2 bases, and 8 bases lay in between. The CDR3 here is CASSQDRGPYEQYF. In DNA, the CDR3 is TGCGCCAGCAGCCAAGATAGGGGCCCCTACGAGCAGTACTTC.

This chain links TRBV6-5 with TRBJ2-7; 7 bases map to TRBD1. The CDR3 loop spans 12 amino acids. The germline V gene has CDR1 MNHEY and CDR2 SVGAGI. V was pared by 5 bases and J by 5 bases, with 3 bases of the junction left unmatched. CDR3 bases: TGTGCCAGCAGTCGACAGGGCCACGAGCAGTACTTC. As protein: CASSRQGHEQYF.

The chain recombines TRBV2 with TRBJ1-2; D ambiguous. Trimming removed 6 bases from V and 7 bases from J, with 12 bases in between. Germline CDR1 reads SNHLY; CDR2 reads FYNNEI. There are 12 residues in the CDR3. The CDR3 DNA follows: TGTGCCAGCAGGGTCGGGTCCTCTGGCTACACCTTC. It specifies CASRVGSSGYTF.

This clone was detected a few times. The CDR3 loop is CATETQDRGLRETQYF. CDR3 coding DNA: TGTGCCACCGAGACCCAAGACAGGGGGCTACGAGAGACCCAGTACTTC. The V and J genes are TRBV21-1 and TRBJ2-5; the table assigns TRBD1, which was not confirmed against the DNA. TRBV21-1 has pseudogene status. This CDR3 is 16 amino acids long.

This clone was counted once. The CDR3 DNA is TGTGCCAGCAGCCCCCGGGACAGAGGAAACACCATATATTTT. It yields the protein CASSPRDRGNTIYF. V and J are TRBV7-9 and TRBJ1-3; 7 bases line up with TRBD1. Germline V gene lookup returns CDR1 SEHNR and CDR2 FQNEAQ (reference sequence). Losses at the gene ends were 5 bases for V and 4 bases for J; bases not matched to a gene: 5. The CDR3 length is 14 residues.

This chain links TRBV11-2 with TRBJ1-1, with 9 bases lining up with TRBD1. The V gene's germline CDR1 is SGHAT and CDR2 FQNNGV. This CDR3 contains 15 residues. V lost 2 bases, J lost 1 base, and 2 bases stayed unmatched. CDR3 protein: CASSLWTGANTEAFF. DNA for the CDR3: TGTGCCAGCAGCTTATGGACAGGGGCGAACACTGAAGCTTTCTTT.

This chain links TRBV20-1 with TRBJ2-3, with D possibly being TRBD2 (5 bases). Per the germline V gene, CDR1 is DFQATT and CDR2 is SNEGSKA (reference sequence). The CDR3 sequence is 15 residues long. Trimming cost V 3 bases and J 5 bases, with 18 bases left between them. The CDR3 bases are TGCAGTGCTAGTAGGGTAGCAAGGGCGGGAGATACGCAGTATTTT. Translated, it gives CSASRVARAGDTQYF.

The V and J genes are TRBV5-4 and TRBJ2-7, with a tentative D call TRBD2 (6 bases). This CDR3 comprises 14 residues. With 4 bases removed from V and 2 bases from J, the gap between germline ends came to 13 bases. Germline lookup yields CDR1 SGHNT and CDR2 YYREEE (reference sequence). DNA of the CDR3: TGTGCCAGCAGCCCGGGAGTTGTCCCCTACGAGCAGTACTTC. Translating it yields CASSPGVVPYEQYF.

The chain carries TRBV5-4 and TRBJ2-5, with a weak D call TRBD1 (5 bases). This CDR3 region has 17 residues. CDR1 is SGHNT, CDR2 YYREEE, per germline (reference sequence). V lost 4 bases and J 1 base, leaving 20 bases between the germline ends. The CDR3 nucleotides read TGTGCCAGCAGCAGGGGCTCCAGGGCCGTGGCCCAAGAGACCCAGTACTTC. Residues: CASSRGSRAVAQETQYF.

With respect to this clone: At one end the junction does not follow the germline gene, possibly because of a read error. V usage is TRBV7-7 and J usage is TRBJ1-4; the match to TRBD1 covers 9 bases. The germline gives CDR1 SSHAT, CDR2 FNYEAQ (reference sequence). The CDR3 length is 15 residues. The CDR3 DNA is TGTGCTAGCAGCTTAGGTGGGACAGGGCTTGAAAAACTGTTTTTT. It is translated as CASSLGGTGLEKLFF. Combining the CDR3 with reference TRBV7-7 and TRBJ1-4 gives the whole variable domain GAGVSQSPRYKVTKRGQDVTLRCDPISSHATLYWYQQALGQGPEFLTYFNYEAQPDKSGLPSDRFSAERPEGSISTLTIQRTEQRDSAMYRCASSLGGTGLEKLFFGSGTQLSVL.

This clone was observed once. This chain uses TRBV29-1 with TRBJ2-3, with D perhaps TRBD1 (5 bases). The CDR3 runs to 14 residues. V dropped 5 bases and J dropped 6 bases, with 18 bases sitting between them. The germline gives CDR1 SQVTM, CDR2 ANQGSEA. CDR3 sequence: CSVSDRTQGDTQYF. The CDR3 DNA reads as TGCAGCGTTTCCGACAGAACTCAAGGGGATACGCAGTATTTT.

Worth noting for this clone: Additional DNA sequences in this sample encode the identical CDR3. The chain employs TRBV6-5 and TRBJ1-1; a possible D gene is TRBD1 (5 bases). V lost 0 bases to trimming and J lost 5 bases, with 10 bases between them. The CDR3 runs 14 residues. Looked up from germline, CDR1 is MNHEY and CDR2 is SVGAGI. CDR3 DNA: TGTGCCAGCAGTTACTCGGGGGGTGGGACTGAAGCTTTCTTT. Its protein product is CASSYSGGGTEAFF.

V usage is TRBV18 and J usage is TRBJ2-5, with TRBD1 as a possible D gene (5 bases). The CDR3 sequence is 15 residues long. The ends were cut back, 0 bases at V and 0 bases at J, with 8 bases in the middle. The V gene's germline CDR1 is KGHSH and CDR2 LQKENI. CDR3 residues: CASSPPSRDQETQYF. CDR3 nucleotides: TGTGCCAGCTCACCACCATCCAGGGACCAAGAGACCCAGTACTTC.

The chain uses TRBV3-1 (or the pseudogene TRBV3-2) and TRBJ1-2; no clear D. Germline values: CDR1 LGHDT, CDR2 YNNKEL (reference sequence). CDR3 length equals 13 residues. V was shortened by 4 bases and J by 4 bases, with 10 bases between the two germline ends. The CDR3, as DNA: TGTGCCAGCAGCCGAACCTACAGCTATGGCTACACCTTC. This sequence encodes CASSRTYSYGYTF.

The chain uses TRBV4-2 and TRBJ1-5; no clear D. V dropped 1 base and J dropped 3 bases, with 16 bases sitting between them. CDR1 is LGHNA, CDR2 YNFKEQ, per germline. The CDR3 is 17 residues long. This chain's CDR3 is CASSQVREREANQPQHF. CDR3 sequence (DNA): TGTGCCAGCAGCCAAGTCCGGGAGAGAGAAGCCAATCAGCCCCAGCATTTT.

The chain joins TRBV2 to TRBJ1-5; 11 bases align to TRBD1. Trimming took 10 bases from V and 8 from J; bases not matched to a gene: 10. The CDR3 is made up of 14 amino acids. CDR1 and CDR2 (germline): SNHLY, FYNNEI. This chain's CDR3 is CATRDRGITEPQHF. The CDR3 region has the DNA TGTGCCACCCGGGACAGGGGGATCACGGAGCCCCAGCATTTT.

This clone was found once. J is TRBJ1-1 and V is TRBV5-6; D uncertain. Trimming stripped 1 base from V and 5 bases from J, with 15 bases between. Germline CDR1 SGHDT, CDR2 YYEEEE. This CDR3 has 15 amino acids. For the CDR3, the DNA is TGTGCCAGCAGCTTGATTCGGAGCGGCAGAACTGAAGCTTTCTTT. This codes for CASSLIRSGRTEAFF.

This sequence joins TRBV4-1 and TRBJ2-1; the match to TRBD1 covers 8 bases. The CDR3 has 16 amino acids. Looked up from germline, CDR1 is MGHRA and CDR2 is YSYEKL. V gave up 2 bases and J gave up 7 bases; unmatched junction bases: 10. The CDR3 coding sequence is TGCGCCAGCAGCCAACTCACAGGGGGGAGGTGGAATGAGCAGTTCTTC. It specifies CASSQLTGGRWNEQFF.

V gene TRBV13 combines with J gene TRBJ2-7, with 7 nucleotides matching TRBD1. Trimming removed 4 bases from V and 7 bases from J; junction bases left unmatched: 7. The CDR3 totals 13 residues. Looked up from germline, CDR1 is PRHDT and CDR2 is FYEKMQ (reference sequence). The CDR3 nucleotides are TGTGCCAGCAGCTCTTACAGGGGTGGAGAGCAGTACTTC. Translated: CASSSYRGGEQYF.

CDR3 sequence reads: CASSTGGPNYEQYF. DNA for the CDR3: TGCGCCAGCAGCACTGGTGGGCCGAACTACGAGCAGTACTTC. V gene TRBV5-1 combines with J gene TRBJ2-7; D ambiguous. V dropped 4 bases and J dropped 3 bases, with 14 bases sitting between them. Germline CDR1 reads SGHRS; CDR2 reads YFSETQ. The CDR3 loop spans 14 amino acids.

In DNA form, the CDR3 reads TGTGCCAGCAGCTCCGTAGCGGGAGGTTCCTACAATGAGCAGTTCTTC. It encodes CASSSVAGGSYNEQFF. This rearrangement joins TRBV7-6 to TRBJ2-1; 10 bases align to TRBD2. Germline lookup yields CDR1 SGHVS and CDR2 FNYEAQ. Losses at the gene ends were 4 bases for V and 1 base for J; bases not matched to a gene: 4. This CDR3 is built from 16 residues.

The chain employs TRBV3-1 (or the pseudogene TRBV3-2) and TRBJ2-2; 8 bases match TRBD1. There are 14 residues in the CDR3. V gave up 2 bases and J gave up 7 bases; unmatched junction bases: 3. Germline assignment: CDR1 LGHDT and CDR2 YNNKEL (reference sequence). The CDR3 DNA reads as TGTGCCAGCAGCCAACCAGGGGGCAACGGGGAGCTGTTTTTT. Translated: CASSQPGGNGELFF.

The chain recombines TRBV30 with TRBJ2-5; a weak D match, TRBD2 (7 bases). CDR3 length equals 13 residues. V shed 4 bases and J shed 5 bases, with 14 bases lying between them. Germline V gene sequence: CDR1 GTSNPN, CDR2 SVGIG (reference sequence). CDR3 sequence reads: CAWNRGGLETQYF. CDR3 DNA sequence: TGTGCCTGGAATAGGGGGGGCCTCGAGACCCAGTACTTC.

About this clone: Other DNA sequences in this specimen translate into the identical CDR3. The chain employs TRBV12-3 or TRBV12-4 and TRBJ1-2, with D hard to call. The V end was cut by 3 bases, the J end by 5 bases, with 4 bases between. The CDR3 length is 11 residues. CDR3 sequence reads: CASSFLYGYTF. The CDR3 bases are TGTGCCAGCAGTTTTTTATATGGCTACACCTTC.

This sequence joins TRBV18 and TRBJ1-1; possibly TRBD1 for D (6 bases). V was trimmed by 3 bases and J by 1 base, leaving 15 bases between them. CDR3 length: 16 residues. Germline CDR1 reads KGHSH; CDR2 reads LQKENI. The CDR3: CASSPPNGQQNTEAFF. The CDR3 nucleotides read TGTGCCAGCTCACCCCCGAACGGACAGCAGAACACTGAAGCTTTCTTT.

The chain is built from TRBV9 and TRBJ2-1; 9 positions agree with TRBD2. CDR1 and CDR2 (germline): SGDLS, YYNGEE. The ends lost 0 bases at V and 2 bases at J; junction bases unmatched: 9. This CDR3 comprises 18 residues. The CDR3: CASSVVGVAGEPYNEQFF. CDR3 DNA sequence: TGTGCCAGCAGCGTAGTGGGGGTAGCGGGAGAACCCTACAATGAGCAGTTCTTC.

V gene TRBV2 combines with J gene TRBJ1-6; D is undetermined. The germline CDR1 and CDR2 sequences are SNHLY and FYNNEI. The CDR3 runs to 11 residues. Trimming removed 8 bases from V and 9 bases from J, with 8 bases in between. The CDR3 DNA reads TGTGCCAGCTGGGGAGGTTCACCCCTCCACTTT. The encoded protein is CASWGGSPLHF.